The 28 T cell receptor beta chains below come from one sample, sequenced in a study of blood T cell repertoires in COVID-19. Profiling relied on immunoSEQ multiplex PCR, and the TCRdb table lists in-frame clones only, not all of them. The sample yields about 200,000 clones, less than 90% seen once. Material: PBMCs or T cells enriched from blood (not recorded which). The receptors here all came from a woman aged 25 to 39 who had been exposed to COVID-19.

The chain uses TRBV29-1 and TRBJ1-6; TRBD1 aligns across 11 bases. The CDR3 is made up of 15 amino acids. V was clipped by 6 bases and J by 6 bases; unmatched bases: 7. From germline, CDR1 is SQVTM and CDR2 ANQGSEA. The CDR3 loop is CSVRAGTGGNSPLHF. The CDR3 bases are TGCAGCGTCCGGGCCGGGACAGGGGGTAATTCACCCCTCCACTTT.

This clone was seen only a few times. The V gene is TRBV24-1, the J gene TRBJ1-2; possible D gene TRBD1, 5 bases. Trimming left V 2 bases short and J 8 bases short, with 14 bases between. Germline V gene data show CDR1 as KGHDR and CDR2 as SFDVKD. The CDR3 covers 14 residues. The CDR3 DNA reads TGTGCCACCAGTGATTCATGGACATCTGCCGGCTACACCTTC. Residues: CATSDSWTSAGYTF.

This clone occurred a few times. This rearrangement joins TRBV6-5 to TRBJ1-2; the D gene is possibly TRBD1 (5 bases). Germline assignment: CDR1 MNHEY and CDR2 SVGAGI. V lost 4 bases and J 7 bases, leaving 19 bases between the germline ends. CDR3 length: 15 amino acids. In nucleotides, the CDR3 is TGTGCCAGCAGTTCTGCGGACACAACTTCGCGTGGCTACACCTTC. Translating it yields CASSSADTTSRGYTF.

The CDR3 is CASSPRSGGALTNEQFF. Here the CDR3 DNA reads TGTGCCAGCTCACCGCGGAGCGGGGGGGCGTTAACTAATGAGCAGTTCTTC. This chain links TRBV18 with TRBJ2-1, with 10 bases fitting TRBD2. The CDR3 covers 17 residues. Trimming took 3 bases from V and 7 from J; bases not matched to a gene: 12. In germline, CDR1 is KGHSH, CDR2 LQKENI.

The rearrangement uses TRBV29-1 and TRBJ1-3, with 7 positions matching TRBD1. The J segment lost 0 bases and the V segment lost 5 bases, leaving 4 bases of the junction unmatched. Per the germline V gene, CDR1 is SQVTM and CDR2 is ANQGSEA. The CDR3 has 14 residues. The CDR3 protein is CSVWGDSSGNTIYF. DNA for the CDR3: TGCAGCGTTTGGGGGGACAGCTCTGGAAACACCATATATTTT.

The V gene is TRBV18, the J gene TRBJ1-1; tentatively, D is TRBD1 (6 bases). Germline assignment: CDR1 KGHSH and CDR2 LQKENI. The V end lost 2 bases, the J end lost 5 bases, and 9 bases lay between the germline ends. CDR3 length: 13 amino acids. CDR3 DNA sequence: TGTGCCAGCTCACCAGTCAGGGGAACTGAAGCTTTCTTT. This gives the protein CASSPVRGTEAFF.

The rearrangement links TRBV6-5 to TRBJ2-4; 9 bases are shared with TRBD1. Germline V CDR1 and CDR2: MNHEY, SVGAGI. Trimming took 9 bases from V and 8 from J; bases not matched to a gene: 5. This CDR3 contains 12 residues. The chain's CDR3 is CASGGQGHIQYF. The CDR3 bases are TGTGCCAGTGGGGGACAGGGTCACATTCAGTACTTC.

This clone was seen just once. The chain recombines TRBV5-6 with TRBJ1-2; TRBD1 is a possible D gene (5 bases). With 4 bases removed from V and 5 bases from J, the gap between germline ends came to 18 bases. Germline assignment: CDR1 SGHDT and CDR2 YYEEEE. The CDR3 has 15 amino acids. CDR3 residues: CASSLAPLEGYGYTF. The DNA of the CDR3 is TGTGCCAGCAGCCTAGCGCCACTCGAGGGGTATGGCTACACCTTC.

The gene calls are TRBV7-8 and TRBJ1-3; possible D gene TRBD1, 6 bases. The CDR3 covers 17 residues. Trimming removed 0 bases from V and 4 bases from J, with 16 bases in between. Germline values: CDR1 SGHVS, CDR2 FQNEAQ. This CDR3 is CASSLASTGTKGNTIYF. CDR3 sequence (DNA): TGTGCCAGCAGCTTAGCCTCGACAGGAACTAAGGGAAACACCATATATTTT.

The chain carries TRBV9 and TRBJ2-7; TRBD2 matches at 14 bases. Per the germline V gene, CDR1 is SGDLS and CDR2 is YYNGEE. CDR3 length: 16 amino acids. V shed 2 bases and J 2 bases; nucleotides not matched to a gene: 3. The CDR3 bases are TGTGCCAGCAGCGTCGGGACTAGCGGGGGAACCTACGAGCAGTACTTC. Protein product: CASSVGTSGGTYEQYF.

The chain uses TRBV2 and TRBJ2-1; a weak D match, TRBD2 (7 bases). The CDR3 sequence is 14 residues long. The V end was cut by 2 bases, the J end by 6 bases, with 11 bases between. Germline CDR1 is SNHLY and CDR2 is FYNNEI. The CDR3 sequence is CASSEMGGGNEQFF. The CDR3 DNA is TGTGCCAGCAGTGAAATGGGAGGGGGCAATGAGCAGTTCTTC. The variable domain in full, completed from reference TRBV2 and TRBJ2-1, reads EPEVTQTPSHQVTQMGQEVILRCVPISNHLYFYWYRQILGQKVEFLVSFYNNEISEKSEIFDDQFSVERPDGSNFTLKIRSTKLEDSAMYFCASSEMGGGNEQFFGPGTRLTVL.

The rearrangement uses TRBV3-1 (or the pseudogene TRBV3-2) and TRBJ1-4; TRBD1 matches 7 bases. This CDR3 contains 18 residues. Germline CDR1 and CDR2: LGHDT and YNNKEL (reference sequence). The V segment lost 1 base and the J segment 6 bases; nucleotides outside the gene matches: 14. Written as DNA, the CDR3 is TGTGCCAGCAGCCAAGTATTCACCGGGACAGCGAACGATGAAAAACTGTTTTTT. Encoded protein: CASSQVFTGTANDEKLFF.

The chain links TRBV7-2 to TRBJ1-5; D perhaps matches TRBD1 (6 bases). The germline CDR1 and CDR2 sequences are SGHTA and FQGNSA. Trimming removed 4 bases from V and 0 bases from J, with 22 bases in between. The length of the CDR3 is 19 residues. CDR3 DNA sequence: TGTGCCAGCAGCTCCGGCGGGGGGGGGCTGGAGATTAGCAATCAGCCCCAGCATTTT. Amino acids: CASSSGGGGLEISNQPQHF.

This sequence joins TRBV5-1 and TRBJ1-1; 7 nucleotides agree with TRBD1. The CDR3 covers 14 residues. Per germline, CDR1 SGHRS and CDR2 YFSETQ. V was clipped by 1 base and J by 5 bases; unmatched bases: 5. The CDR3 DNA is TGCGCCAGCAGCTTGACACAGGGGAAGACTGAAGCTTTCTTT. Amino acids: CASSLTQGKTEAFF.

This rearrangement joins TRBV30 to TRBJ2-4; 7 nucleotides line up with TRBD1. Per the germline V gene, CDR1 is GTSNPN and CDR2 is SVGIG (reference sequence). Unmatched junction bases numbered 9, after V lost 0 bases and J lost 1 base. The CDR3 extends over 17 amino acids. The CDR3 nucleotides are TGTGCCTGGAGTGTACTAGGGTTACAGGGGGCCAAAAACATTCAGTACTTC. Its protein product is CAWSVLGLQGAKNIQYF.

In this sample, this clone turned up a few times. In DNA, the CDR3 is TGTGCCAGCAGCGTAGACAGGGTCGGTGGCTACACCTTC. Its translation is CASSVDRVGGYTF. The chain couples TRBV9 to TRBJ1-2; D may be TRBD1 (6 bases). The V and J ends lost 0 bases and 7 bases respectively, with 10 bases between them. Germline lookup yields CDR1 SGDLS and CDR2 YYNGEE. The CDR3 length is 13 residues.

The CDR3 region has the DNA TGTGCCAGTAGTACCCAAAGCGACAGGACCGCCAGCTACACCTTC. Translated, it gives CASSTQSDRTASYTF. The chain links TRBV19 to TRBJ1-2; D possibly corresponds to TRBD1 (6 bases). Deletions cut 4 bases from V and 9 bases from J, with 21 bases between. This CDR3 is built from 15 residues. CDR1 is LNHDA, CDR2 SQIVND, per germline (reference sequence). The entire variable domain, with the rest obtained from reference TRBV19 and TRBJ1-2, is as follows: DGGITQSPKYLFRKEGQNVTLSCEQNLNHDAMYWYRQDPGQGLRLIYYSQIVNDFQKGDIAEGYSVSREKKESFPLTVTSAQKNPTAFYLCASSTQSDRTASYTFGSGTRLTVV.

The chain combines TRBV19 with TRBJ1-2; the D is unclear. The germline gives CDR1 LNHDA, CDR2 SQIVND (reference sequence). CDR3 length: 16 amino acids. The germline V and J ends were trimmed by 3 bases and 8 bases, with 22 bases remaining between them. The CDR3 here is CASSIQTSRDISGYTF. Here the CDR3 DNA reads TGTGCCAGTAGTATTCAGACAAGTCGTGATATATCGGGCTACACCTTC.

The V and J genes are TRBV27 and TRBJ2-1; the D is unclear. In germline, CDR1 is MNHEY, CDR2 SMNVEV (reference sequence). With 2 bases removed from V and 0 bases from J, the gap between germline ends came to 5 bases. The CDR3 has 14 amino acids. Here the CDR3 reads CASSLIGSYNEQFF. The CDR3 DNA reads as TGTGCCAGCAGTTTAATCGGCTCCTACAATGAGCAGTTCTTC.

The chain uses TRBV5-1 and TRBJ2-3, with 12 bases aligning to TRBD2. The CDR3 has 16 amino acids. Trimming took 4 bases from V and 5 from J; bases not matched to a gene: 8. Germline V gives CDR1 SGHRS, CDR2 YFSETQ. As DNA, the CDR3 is TGCGCCAGCAGCGAACCTAGCGGGGGGGCCGAAGATACGCAGTATTTT. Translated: CASSEPSGGAEDTQYF. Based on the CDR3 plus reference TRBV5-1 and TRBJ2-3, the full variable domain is KAGVTQTPRYLIKTRGQQVTLSCSPISGHRSVSWYQQTPGQGLQFLFEYFSETQRNKGNFPGRFSGRQFSNSRSEMNVSTLELGDSALYLCASSEPSGGAEDTQYFGPGTRLTVL.

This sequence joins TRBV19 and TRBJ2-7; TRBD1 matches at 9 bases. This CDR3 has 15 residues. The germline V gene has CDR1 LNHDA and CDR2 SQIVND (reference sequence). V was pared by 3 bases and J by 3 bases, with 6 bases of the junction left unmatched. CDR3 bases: TGTGCCAGTAGTATGGCCGGGACAGGGTTCTACGAGCAGTACTTC. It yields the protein CASSMAGTGFYEQYF.

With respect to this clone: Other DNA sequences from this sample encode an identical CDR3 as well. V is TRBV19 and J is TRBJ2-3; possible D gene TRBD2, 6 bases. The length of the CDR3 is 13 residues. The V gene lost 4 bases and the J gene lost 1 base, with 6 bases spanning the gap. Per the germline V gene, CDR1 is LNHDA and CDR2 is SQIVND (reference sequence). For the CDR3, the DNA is TGTGCCAGTAGTAGCGGGGGCACAGATACGCAGTATTTT. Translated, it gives CASSSGGTDTQYF.

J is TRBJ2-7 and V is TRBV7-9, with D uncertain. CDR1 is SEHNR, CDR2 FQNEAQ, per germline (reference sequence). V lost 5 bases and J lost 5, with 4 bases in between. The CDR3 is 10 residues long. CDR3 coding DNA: TGTGCCAGCAGCCGTCACGAGCAGTACTTC. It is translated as CASSRHEQYF.

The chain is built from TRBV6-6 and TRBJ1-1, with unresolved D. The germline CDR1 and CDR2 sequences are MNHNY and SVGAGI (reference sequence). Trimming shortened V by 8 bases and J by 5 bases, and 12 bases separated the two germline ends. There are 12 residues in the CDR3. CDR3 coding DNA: TGTGCCAGCTTTGAGGGAGGAACTGAAGCTTTCTTT. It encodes CASFEGGTEAFF.

The CDR3 reads CASSLGTGRGMVTEAFF. The CDR3 nucleotides read TGTGCCAGCAGCTTAGGGACAGGGAGGGGAATGGTCACTGAAGCTTTCTTT. The chain carries TRBV7-8 and TRBJ1-1; 8 bases line up with TRBD1. J gave up 4 bases and V 1 base, and 11 bases lay outside the gene matches. Germline CDR1 reads SGHVS; CDR2 reads FQNEAQ. This CDR3 is built from 17 residues. Together with reference TRBV7-8 and TRBJ1-1, the CDR3 gives the full variable domain: GAGVSQSPRYKVAKRGQDVALRCDPISGHVSLFWYQQALGQGPEFLTYFQNEAQLDKSGLPSDRFFAERPEGSVSTLKIQRTQQEDSAVYLCASSLGTGRGMVTEAFFGQGTRLTVV.

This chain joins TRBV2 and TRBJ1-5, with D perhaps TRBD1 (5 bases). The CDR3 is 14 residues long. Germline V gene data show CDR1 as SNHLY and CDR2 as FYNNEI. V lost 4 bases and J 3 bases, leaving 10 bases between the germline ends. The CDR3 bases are TGTGCCAGCAGTGCCAGGGCGCTCAATCAGCCCCAGCATTTT. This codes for CASSARALNQPQHF.

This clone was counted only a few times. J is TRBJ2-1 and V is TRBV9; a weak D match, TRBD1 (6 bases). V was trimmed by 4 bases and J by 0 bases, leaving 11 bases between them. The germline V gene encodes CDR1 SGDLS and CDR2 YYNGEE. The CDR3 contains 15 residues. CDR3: CASSTGQFSYNEQFF. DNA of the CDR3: TGTGCCAGCAGCACAGGACAGTTCTCCTACAATGAGCAGTTCTTC.

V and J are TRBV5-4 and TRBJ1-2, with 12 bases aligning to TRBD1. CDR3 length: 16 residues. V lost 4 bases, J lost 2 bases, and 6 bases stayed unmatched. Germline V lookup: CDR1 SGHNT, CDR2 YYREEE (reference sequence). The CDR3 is CASSPGQGATNYGYTF. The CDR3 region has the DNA TGTGCCAGCAGCCCGGGACAGGGGGCAACGAACTATGGCTACACCTTC.